Listed here are 29 T cell receptor beta chains from one sample, sequenced in a study of blood T cell repertoires in COVID-19. The table came from immunoSEQ multiplex PCR; TCRdb's copy has only in-frame clones and leaves some out. Of 90,000 to 110,000 clones in the sample, over 65% were seen once. The specimen sequenced was peripheral blood. These receptor sequences come from a woman aged 55-70 years with acute or convalescent COVID-19.

The chain is built from TRBV28 and TRBJ2-1; D ambiguous. Germline CDR1 reads MDHEN; CDR2 reads SYDVKM. Trimming took 5 bases from V and 0 from J, leaving 11 bases between them. The CDR3 has 15 residues. The CDR3 loop is CASSGAAGSYNEQFF. The CDR3 DNA follows: TGTGCCAGCAGTGGCGCGGCCGGCTCCTACAATGAGCAGTTCTTC.

The CDR3 region is CASSDPPVYTEAFF. CDR3 nucleotide sequence: TGTGCCAGCAGTGATCCCCCAGTGTACACTGAAGCTTTCTTT. This chain joins TRBV2 and TRBJ1-1, with D unclear. CDR3 length equals 14 residues. Trimming removed 3 bases at V and 3 bases at J, with 11 bases between. Germline CDR1 is SNHLY and CDR2 is FYNNEI.

This clone occurred a few times. The chain carries TRBV7-3 and TRBJ2-3; tentatively, D is TRBD2 (6 bases). The ends were cut back, 2 bases at V and 0 bases at J, with 12 bases in the middle. The CDR3 has 16 amino acids. Germline values: CDR1 SGHTA, CDR2 FQGTGA. CDR3 DNA sequence: TGTGCCAGCAGCTTACGTGTGGGGGGTAGCACAGATACGCAGTATTTT. The encoded protein is CASSLRVGGSTDTQYF.

The chain uses TRBV30 and TRBJ2-3; TRBD2 agrees at 9 bases. This CDR3 has 15 residues. With V trimmed by 4 bases and J by 7 bases, 12 bases remained unmatched. Germline V gene lookup returns CDR1 GTSNPN and CDR2 SVGIG (reference sequence). The CDR3 sequence is CAWTVGSGSKNTQYF. DNA of the CDR3: TGTGCCTGGACCGTAGGTAGCGGGAGTAAGAATACGCAGTATTTT.

This clone appeared a single time. V usage is TRBV7-3 and J usage is TRBJ2-1, with D unresolved. In germline, CDR1 is SGHTA, CDR2 FQGTGA. V lost 3 bases to trimming and J lost 9 bases, with 12 bases between them. CDR3 length: 13 residues. The CDR3 DNA follows: TGTGCCAGCAGCTTCGGTTCCCGAACTGAGCAGTTCTTC. It is translated as CASSFGSRTEQFF.

The chain joins TRBV7-2 to TRBJ1-2; unclear D gene. The germline CDR1 and CDR2 sequences are SGHTA and FQGNSA. The V end was cut by 3 bases, the J end by 5 bases, with 10 bases between. The CDR3 covers 13 residues. In DNA, the CDR3 is TGTGCCAGCAGCTTGGGCCGAGTGTATGGCTACACCTTC. Protein product: CASSLGRVYGYTF.

This clone appeared a few times. The rearrangement joins TRBV5-5 to TRBJ1-1; possible D gene TRBD1, 5 bases. CDR3 length: 12 residues. V lost 3 bases and J lost 6, with 9 bases in between. The germline V gene encodes CDR1 SGHKS and CDR2 YYEKEE (reference sequence). This CDR3 is CASSSGAPEAFF. CDR3 nucleotides: TGTGCCAGCAGCTCTGGGGCACCTGAAGCTTTCTTT.

The chain couples TRBV18 to TRBJ1-2; the D gene is possibly TRBD1 (5 bases). Trimming stripped 3 bases from V and 1 base from J, with 12 bases between. CDR3 length: 15 residues. From germline, CDR1 is KGHSH and CDR2 LQKENI. The CDR3 sequence is CASSPPGGSNYGYTF. The CDR3 nucleotides read TGTGCCAGCTCACCCCCGGGGGGGAGTAACTATGGCTACACCTTC.

This chain uses TRBV25-1 with TRBJ2-5, with D perhaps TRBD1 (6 bases). V was pared by 10 bases and J by 1 base, with 13 bases between. Germline CDR1 MGHDK, CDR2 SYGVNS. CDR3 length: 13 residues. The CDR3 region is CATKQGSQETQYF. The CDR3 DNA is TGTGCCACCAAACAGGGTAGCCAAGAGACCCAGTACTTC.

The V call is TRBV19, the J call TRBJ1-2, with D possibly TRBD1 on 5 matching bases. The germline gives CDR1 LNHDA, CDR2 SQIVND (reference sequence). This CDR3 is 15 amino acids long. The V end lost 2 bases, the J end lost 8 bases, and 18 bases lay between the germline ends. CDR3 coding DNA: TGTGCCAGTAGTATATTGTCTAGCGGGGCGAGGGGCTACACCTTC. It encodes CASSILSSGARGYTF.

The chain links TRBV6-4 to TRBJ2-2, with D unresolved. Germline CDR1 MRHNA, CDR2 SNTAGT. The CDR3 length is 14 residues. Trimming cost V 7 bases and J 0 bases, with 9 bases left between them. CDR3 DNA sequence: TGTGCCAGCACTATCAACTCGAACACCGGGGAGCTGTTTTTT. Its protein product is CASTINSNTGELFF.

The V call is TRBV12-3 or TRBV12-4, the J call TRBJ1-2; TRBD1 aligns across 7 bases. The CDR3 totals 13 residues. The V segment lost 6 bases and the J segment 1 base; nucleotides outside the gene matches: 2. The CDR3 DNA reads TGTGCCAGCAGCCGACAGGGTAACTATGGCTACACCTTC. Protein: CASSRQGNYGYTF.

This rearrangement joins TRBV2 to TRBJ1-4; D unresolved. The V gene's germline CDR1 is SNHLY and CDR2 FYNNEI. There are 14 residues in the CDR3. Deletions cut 8 bases from V and 4 bases from J, with 14 bases between. The CDR3 region is CASAGSAGNEKLFF. The CDR3 nucleotides are TGTGCCAGCGCGGGGTCGGCGGGTAATGAAAAACTGTTTTTT.

V gene TRBV6-6 combines with J gene TRBJ1-4; the match to TRBD1 covers 10 bases. Germline CDR1 reads MNHNY; CDR2 reads SVGAGI (reference sequence). The CDR3 is 15 amino acids. With V trimmed by 5 bases and J by 7 bases, 7 bases remained unmatched. The CDR3 DNA sequence: TGTGCCAGCAGTACGCGACAGGGGGCGATTGAAAAACTGTTTTTT. Protein: CASSTRQGAIEKLFF.

CDR3 DNA: TGTGCCAGCAGCCTAGAGGGGACCCGGGGGGCTTTCTTT. As protein: CASSLEGTRGAFF. The V call is TRBV27, the J call TRBJ1-1, with TRBD1 as a possible D gene (5 bases). This CDR3 contains 13 residues. The V gene lost 6 bases and the J gene lost 11 bases, with 19 bases spanning the gap. CDR1 and CDR2 from the germline V gene are MNHEY and SMNVEV (reference sequence).

This chain links TRBV3-1 (or the pseudogene TRBV3-2) with TRBJ1-1; TRBD1 might be the D (5 bases). Germline lookup yields CDR1 LGHDT and CDR2 YNNKEL (reference sequence). V was clipped by 4 bases and J by 6 bases, with 15 bases between them. This CDR3 region has 14 residues. Here the CDR3 DNA reads TGTGCCAGCAGCCGAATGGGGGGAGGGGCTGAAGCTTTCTTT. Translated, it gives CASSRMGGGAEAFF.

The V and J genes are TRBV10-3 and TRBJ1-2; perhaps TRBD1 as D (5 bases). Germline V lookup: CDR1 ENHRY, CDR2 SYGVKD. Trimming left V 5 bases short and J 0 bases short, with 13 bases between. The CDR3 is made up of 15 amino acids. This CDR3 reads CAISKDRQTNYGYTF. CDR3 DNA: TGTGCCATCAGTAAAGATCGACAGACTAACTATGGCTACACCTTC.

This clone was recorded only once. The V gene is TRBV28, the J gene TRBJ1-2; 8 nucleotides match TRBD1. There are 15 residues in the CDR3. V shed 5 bases, J shed 8 bases, and the junction held 13 bases outside the gene matches. Per the germline V gene, CDR1 is MDHEN and CDR2 is SYDVKM. The CDR3 DNA reads as TGTGCCAGCAGTACCCAACCGGGGGACAGGAGGGGCTACACCTTC. The encoded protein is CASSTQPGDRRGYTF.

The gene calls are TRBV7-8 and TRBJ1-1; D gene unclear. The V gene's germline CDR1 is SGHVS and CDR2 FQNEAQ. The V end lost 5 bases, the J end lost 1 base, and 11 bases lay between the germline ends. The CDR3 consists of 14 residues. The CDR3 region is CASSARFGNTEAFF. In nucleotides, the CDR3 is TGTGCCAGCAGCGCCCGTTTCGGGAACACTGAAGCTTTCTTT.

This clone was observed a few times. The rearrangement links TRBV7-9 to TRBJ1-2; 7 nucleotides agree with TRBD1. V trimming: 5 bases; J trimming: 8 bases; junction bases outside the gene matches: 17. The CDR3 is 16 residues long. Germline V lookup: CDR1 SEHNR, CDR2 FQNEAQ (reference sequence). The CDR3 DNA follows: TGTGCCAGCAGCCCGCCACGAATTTACAGGGGTGGCGGCTACACCTTC. It encodes CASSPPRIYRGGGYTF. Using reference TRBV7-9 and TRBJ1-2 for the parts outside the CDR3, the full variable domain is DTGVSQNPRHKITKRGQNVTFRCDPISEHNRLYWYRQTLGQGPEFLTYFQNEAQLEKSRLLSDRFSAERPKGSFSTLEIQRTEQGDSAMYLCASSPPRIYRGGGYTFGSGTRLTVV.

The gene calls are TRBV11-1 and TRBJ2-3, with 7 nucleotides matching TRBD2. J lost 7 bases, V lost 6 bases, and 10 bases had no gene match. The length of the CDR3 is 14 residues. Looked up from germline, CDR1 is SGHAT and CDR2 is FQDESV (reference sequence). The CDR3 region is CASRSLGGENTQYF. As DNA, the CDR3 is TGTGCCAGCAGATCCCTGGGGGGGGAGAATACGCAGTATTTT.

This chain links TRBV6-5 with TRBJ2-5; 10 bases match TRBD1. The junction had 3 bases not matched to a gene; V was cut back by 6 bases and J by 5 bases. There are 13 residues in the CDR3. The germline V gene has CDR1 MNHEY and CDR2 SVGAGI. In DNA form, the CDR3 reads TGTGCCAGCAGATGGGGACAGGGGGAGACCCAGTACTTC. Protein product: CASRWGQGETQYF.

The chain combines TRBV28 with TRBJ1-1, with D possibly being TRBD1 (5 bases). Deletions cut 5 bases from V and 6 bases from J, with 13 bases between. There are 13 residues in the CDR3. From germline, CDR1 is MDHEN and CDR2 SYDVKM. DNA of the CDR3: TGTGCCAGCAGTGTCCAGGGCACAGCTGAAGCTTTCTTT. This codes for CASSVQGTAEAFF.

The V and J genes are TRBV11-2 and TRBJ2-3; D is unclear. Per germline, CDR1 SGHAT and CDR2 FQNNGV. This CDR3 region has 16 residues. The ends were cut back, 4 bases at V and 0 bases at J, with 14 bases in the middle. CDR3 amino acids: CASSSVYLSSTDTQYF. In DNA form, the CDR3 reads TGTGCCAGCAGCTCCGTCTACCTATCTAGCACAGATACGCAGTATTTT.

This chain joins TRBV7-6 and TRBJ1-5; D ambiguous. Between the trimmed V and J ends, which lost 1 base and 6 bases, there was a span of 10 bases. The CDR3 has 14 amino acids. Per the germline V gene, CDR1 is SGHVS and CDR2 is FNYEAQ. CDR3 region: CASSLGEVGQPQHF. DNA for the CDR3: TGTGCCAGCAGCTTAGGTGAGGTCGGTCAGCCCCAGCATTTT.

The chain employs TRBV21-1 and TRBJ1-2; no DNA check was done on the table's D call, TRBD1. TRBV21-1 is tagged as a pseudogene. The CDR3 sequence is 14 residues long. The CDR3 nucleotides read TGTGCCAGCAGCAATGGCCGGACAGGGACCGGCTACACCTTC. Translation: CASSNGRTGTGYTF.

V and J are TRBV7-8 and TRBJ2-3; 12 nucleotides align to TRBD2. The CDR3 length is 13 residues. Germline CDR1 SGHVS, CDR2 FQNEAQ. The V segment lost 11 bases and the J segment 0 bases; nucleotides outside the gene matches: 0. The CDR3 nucleotides are TGTGCCGGGACTAGCGGGAGCACAGATACGCAGTATTTT. Translated, it gives CAGTSGSTDTQYF.

The rearrangement uses TRBV27 and TRBJ2-1; TRBD2 matches 13 bases. The CDR3 sequence is 15 residues long. The V and J ends lost 7 bases and 9 bases, in that order; junction bases with no gene match: 9. CDR1 and CDR2 (germline): MNHEY, SMNVEV (reference sequence). This chain's CDR3 is CASIPGTSGKGEQFF. The CDR3 nucleotides are TGTGCCAGCATCCCCGGGACTAGCGGGAAAGGTGAGCAGTTCTTC.

This clone was seen more than once but under ten times. V and J are TRBV5-1 and TRBJ1-5; no clear D gene. CDR1 and CDR2 (germline): SGHRS, YFSETQ. Trimming cost V 0 bases and J 7 bases, with 11 bases left between them. The CDR3 sequence is 14 residues long. The DNA of the CDR3 is TGCGCCAGCAGCTTGGAAGAGGGCAGCCAGCCCCAGCATTTT. Amino acid sequence: CASSLEEGSQPQHF.